The present entry profiles one T cell receptor (beta chain) with its context. Germline V gene lookup returns CDR1 LNHDA and CDR2 SQIVND (reference sequence). This CDR3 is built from 16 residues. V gave up 4 bases and J gave up 7 bases, with 20 bases separating them. Brentuximab vedotin exposure varied, and every patient relapsed after autologous stem cell transplantation. Best responses were complete response, partial response or progressive disease. This record belongs to a study of PD-1 blockade in classical Hodgkin lymphoma. Study-level information: Every 2 weeks, patients got 3 mg/kg intravenous nivolumab.

This table comes from immunoSEQ multiplex PCR, and its TCRdb copy is limited to in-frame clones, with some not included. The data contain approximately 100,000 clones, approximately 92% of them singletons. Sequencing was performed on peripheral blood mononuclear cells (PBMCs), taken at baseline. This sequence was found in a human donor with classical Hodgkin lymphoma. The chain links TRBV19 to TRBJ2-4, with D possibly TRBD2 on 6 matching bases. CDR3 region: CASSSLKGRRANIQYF. As DNA, the CDR3 is TGTGCCAGTAGTAGCCTAAAAGGGAGGCGGGCTAACATTCAGTACTTC. Complete variable domain (other parts from reference TRBV19 and TRBJ2-4): DGGITQSPKYLFRKEGQNVTLSCEQNLNHDAMYWYRQDPGQGLRLIYYSQIVNDFQKGDIAEGYSVSREKKESFPLTVTSAQKNPTAFYLCASSSLKGRRANIQYFGAGTRLSVL.